The rows below give T cell receptor beta chains drawn from one sample of a study of cytomegalovirus exposure and HLA in healthy donors. TCRdb keeps only in-frame clones here, not all; method: immunoSEQ multiplex PCR. The data show hundreds of thousands of clones, approximately 68% seen once. The sequenced sample was PBMCs. These TCRs come from a young woman in good health and CMV-seronegative. The CDR3 runs from the conserved cysteine through the conserved F or W. Each record gives: clone size, V gene, J gene, D gene, CDR3 DNA, CDR3 protein. A D gene is named only where the DNA matches it firmly. Only some rows state a clone size, as once, few, many or a class for expanded clones.

abundance: -; v_gene: TRBV27; j_gene: TRBJ2-7; d_gene: TRBD2; CDR3nt: TGTGCCAGCAGTTTCAGGCTAGCGGGGGGCTACGAGCAGTACTTC; CDR3aa: CASSFRLAGGYEQYF
abundance: -; v_gene: TRBV29-1; j_gene: TRBJ1-2; d_gene: TRBD1; CDR3nt: TGCAGCGTCCCCGGACAGGGGGCGGGCTATGGCTACACCTTC; CDR3aa: CSVPGQGAGYGYTF
abundance: few; v_gene: TRBV13; j_gene: TRBJ2-1; d_gene: -; CDR3nt: TGTGCCAGCAGCTTAGGCGTCCTCCGCTCCTACAATGAGCAGTTCTTC; CDR3aa: CASSLGVLRSYNEQFF
abundance: few; v_gene: TRBV6-1; j_gene: TRBJ1-2; d_gene: -; CDR3nt: TGTGCCAGCAGTGACGATCCGGTCCCTTCCTATGGCTACACCTTC; CDR3aa: CASSDDPVPSYGYTF
abundance: -; v_gene: TRBV11-3; j_gene: TRBJ1-3; d_gene: TRBD1; CDR3nt: TGTGCCAGCAGCCGTATGGGACAGGGGAAATCTGGAAACACCATATATTTT; CDR3aa: CASSRMGQGKSGNTIYF
abundance: -; v_gene: TRBV5-4; j_gene: TRBJ1-2; d_gene: -; CDR3nt: TGTGCCAGCAGCCTGGTGGAACACCACGAGCGCTATGGCTACACCTTC; CDR3aa: CASSLVEHHERYGYTF
abundance: -; v_gene: TRBV27; j_gene: TRBJ1-4; d_gene: TRBD1; CDR3nt: TGTGCCAGCAGTCCAACCCACACGGGACAGGGTCACTTAGATGAAAAACTGTTTTTT; CDR3aa: CASSPTHTGQGHLDEKLFF
abundance: -; v_gene: TRBV7-3; j_gene: TRBJ1-1; d_gene: -; CDR3nt: TGTGCCAGCAGCTTAGTCTCAGGAGGGATGGACACTGAAGCTTTCTTT; CDR3aa: CASSLVSGGMDTEAFF
abundance: -; v_gene: TRBV5-1; j_gene: TRBJ1-3; d_gene: -; CDR3nt: TGCGCCAGCAGCTTCAGCTCTGGAAACACCATATATTTT; CDR3aa: CASSFSSGNTIYF
abundance: few; v_gene: TRBV4-1; j_gene: TRBJ2-1; d_gene: TRBD2; CDR3nt: TGCGCCAGCAGCCAAGATTTTAGCGGGGCGGCTCGCGAGCAGTTCTTC; CDR3aa: CASSQDFSGAAREQFF
abundance: once; v_gene: TRBV9; j_gene: TRBJ2-2; d_gene: -; CDR3nt: TGTGCCAGCAAGAGGGGGACGCTGAACACCGGGGAGCTGTTTTTT; CDR3aa: CASKRGTLNTGELFF
abundance: -; v_gene: TRBV19; j_gene: TRBJ2-7; d_gene: TRBD2; CDR3nt: TGTGCCAGTAGTATGGGGGGGAAGGACTACGAGCAGTACTTC; CDR3aa: CASSMGGKDYEQYF
abundance: -; v_gene: TRBV30; j_gene: TRBJ1-2; d_gene: TRBD1; CDR3nt: TGTGCCTGGAGTATTGGCGGGACAGGGGGCTATGGCTACACCTTC; CDR3aa: CAWSIGGTGGYGYTF
abundance: -; v_gene: TRBV19; j_gene: TRBJ1-2; d_gene: TRBD1; CDR3nt: TGTGCCAGTAGTACCACAGGGGGTAATGGCTACACCTTC; CDR3aa: CASSTTGGNGYTF
abundance: -; v_gene: TRBV7-8; j_gene: TRBJ2-5; d_gene: TRBD2; CDR3nt: TGTGCCAGCAGCTTAGGTCGACTAGCGGGATATCGGGAGACCCAGTACTTC; CDR3aa: CASSLGRLAGYRETQYF
abundance: -; v_gene: TRBV10-3; j_gene: TRBJ2-3; d_gene: TRBD1; CDR3nt: TGTGCCATCAGTGGTGGGACAGGGATGACAGATACGCAGTATTTT; CDR3aa: CAISGGTGMTDTQYF
abundance: -; v_gene: TRBV25-1; j_gene: TRBJ2-7; d_gene: -; CDR3nt: TGTGCCAGCAGTTCAACCGGGATTGGGCGGAACGAGCAGTACTTC; CDR3aa: CASSSTGIGRNEQYF
abundance: -; v_gene: TRBV5-1; j_gene: TRBJ2-7; d_gene: -; CDR3nt: TGCGCCAGCAGCTTGGTCCCAGGGGATATGTACGAGCAGTACTTC; CDR3aa: CASSLVPGDMYEQYF
abundance: -; v_gene: TRBV4-2; j_gene: TRBJ1-1; d_gene: TRBD1; CDR3nt: TGTGCCAGCAGCCACGGACAGGGGAACACTGAAGCTTTCTTT; CDR3aa: CASSHGQGNTEAFF
abundance: -; v_gene: TRBV6-1; j_gene: TRBJ2-1; d_gene: TRBD2; CDR3nt: TGTGCCAGCAGGGGGCTAGCGGGGGTGAGTGAGCAGTTCTTC; CDR3aa: CASRGLAGVSEQFF
abundance: -; v_gene: TRBV5-4; j_gene: TRBJ1-2; d_gene: TRBD1; CDR3nt: TGTGCCAGCAGCTTGACAGGGGGCGCTTTGGATGGCTACACCTTC; CDR3aa: CASSLTGGALDGYTF
abundance: -; v_gene: TRBV11-2; j_gene: TRBJ2-1; d_gene: TRBD1; CDR3nt: TGTGCCAGCAGCTTCGGACAGGGATGGTTCTTC; CDR3aa: CASSFGQGWFF
abundance: -; v_gene: TRBV29-1; j_gene: TRBJ2-3; d_gene: TRBD2; CDR3nt: TGCAGCGTTAAAGGGAGCGGGATAGGCACAGATACGCAGTATTTT; CDR3aa: CSVKGSGIGTDTQYF
abundance: -; v_gene: TRBV18; j_gene: TRBJ1-4; d_gene: -; CDR3nt: TGTGCCAGCTCACCACCGGCAGAAACTAATGAAAAACTGTTTTTT; CDR3aa: CASSPPAETNEKLFF
abundance: -; v_gene: TRBV5-4; j_gene: TRBJ1-3; d_gene: -; CDR3nt: TGTGCCAGCAGCTTGGACACGGGCTCTGGAAACACCATATATTTT; CDR3aa: CASSLDTGSGNTIYF
abundance: -; v_gene: TRBV19; j_gene: TRBJ1-2; d_gene: TRBD1; CDR3nt: TGTGCCAGTAGCACTGACAGGGACTCCTATGGCTACACCTTC; CDR3aa: CASSTDRDSYGYTF
abundance: -; v_gene: TRBV5-6; j_gene: TRBJ2-3; d_gene: -; CDR3nt: TGTGCCAGCAGCTTGGGGGGGCCCGACACAGATACGCAGTATTTT; CDR3aa: CASSLGGPDTDTQYF